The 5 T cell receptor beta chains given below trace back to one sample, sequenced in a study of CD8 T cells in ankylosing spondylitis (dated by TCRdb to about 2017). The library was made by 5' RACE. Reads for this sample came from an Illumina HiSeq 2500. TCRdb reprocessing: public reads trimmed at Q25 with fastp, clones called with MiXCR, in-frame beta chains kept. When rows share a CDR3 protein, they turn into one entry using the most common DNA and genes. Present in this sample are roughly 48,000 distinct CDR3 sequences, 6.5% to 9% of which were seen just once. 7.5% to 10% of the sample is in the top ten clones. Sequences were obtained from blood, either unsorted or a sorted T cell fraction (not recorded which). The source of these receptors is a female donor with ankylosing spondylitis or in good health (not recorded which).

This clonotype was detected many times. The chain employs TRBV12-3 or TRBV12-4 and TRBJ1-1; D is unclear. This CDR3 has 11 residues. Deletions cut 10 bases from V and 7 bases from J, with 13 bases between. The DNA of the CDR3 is TGTGCCACCGGCGGTTTCGGTGAAGCTTTCTTT. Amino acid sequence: CATGGFGEAFF.

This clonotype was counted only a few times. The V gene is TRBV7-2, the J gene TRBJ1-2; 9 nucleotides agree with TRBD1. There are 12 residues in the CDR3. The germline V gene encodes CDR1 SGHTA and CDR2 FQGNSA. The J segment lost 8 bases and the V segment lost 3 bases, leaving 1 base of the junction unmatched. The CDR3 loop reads CASSFTGGGYTF. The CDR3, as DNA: TGTGCCAGCAGCTTCACAGGGGGCGGCTACACCTTC.

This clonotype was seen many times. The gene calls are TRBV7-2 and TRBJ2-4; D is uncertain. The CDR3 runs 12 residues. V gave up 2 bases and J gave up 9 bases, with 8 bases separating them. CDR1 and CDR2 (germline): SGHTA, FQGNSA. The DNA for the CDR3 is TGTGCCAGCAGCTTAAATATAGGCATTCAGTACTTC. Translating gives CASSLNIGIQYF. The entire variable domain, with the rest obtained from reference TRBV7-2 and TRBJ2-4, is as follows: GAGVSQSPSNKVTEKGKDVELRCDPISGHTALYWYRQSLGQGLEFLIYFQGNSAPDKSGLPSDRFSAERTGGSVSTLTIQRTQQEDSAVYLCASSLNIGIQYFGAGTRLSVL.

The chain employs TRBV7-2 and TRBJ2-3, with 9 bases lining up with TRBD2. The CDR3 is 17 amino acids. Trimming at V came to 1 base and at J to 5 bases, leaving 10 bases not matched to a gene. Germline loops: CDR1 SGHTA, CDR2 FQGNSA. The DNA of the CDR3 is TGTGCCAGCAGCTTAGGGGGCGGGGGGGCCTTGATAGATACGCAGTATTTT. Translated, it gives CASSLGGGGALIDTQYF. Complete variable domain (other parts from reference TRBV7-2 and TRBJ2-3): GAGVSQSPSNKVTEKGKDVELRCDPISGHTALYWYRQSLGQGLEFLIYFQGNSAPDKSGLPSDRFSAERTGGSVSTLTIQRTQQEDSAVYLCASSLGGGGALIDTQYFGPGTRLTVL.

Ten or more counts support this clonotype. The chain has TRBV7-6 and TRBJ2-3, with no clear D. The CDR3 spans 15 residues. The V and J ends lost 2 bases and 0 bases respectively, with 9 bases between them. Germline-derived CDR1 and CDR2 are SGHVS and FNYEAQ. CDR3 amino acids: CASSLSPASTDTQYF. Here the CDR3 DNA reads TGTGCCAGCAGCTTATCTCCTGCTAGCACAGATACGCAGTATTTT.